Each of the 9 T cell receptor beta chains below was sequenced from the same sample in a study of OX40 agonist ivuxolimab in advanced cancers. Receptor amplification or capture employed the immunoSEQ multiplex PCR assay. TCRdb limited this immuneACCESS table to in-frame rearrangements with V and J called. A share of clones is missing; checked studies link under half to unresolved V genes, and the rest is unexplained. For this sample the table gives around 50,000 clones, of which almost 85% were detected only once. The top ten constitute 1.2% of the sample. This specimen was CD4+ or CD8+ T cells sorted from blood, taken in a trial of the OX40 agonist ivuxolimab. These receptors were taken from an adult with an advanced solid tumor such as melanoma, head and neck, liver or kidney cancer.

This clone has a single count. CDR3 protein: CASSPVGTVNTEAFF. CDR3 coding DNA: TGTGCCAGCAGTCCCGTCGGGACCGTGAACACTGAAGCTTTCTTT. The V gene is TRBV6-6, the J gene TRBJ1-1; a weak D match, TRBD1 (5 bases). The V gene's germline CDR1 is MNHNY and CDR2 SVGAGI (reference sequence). The V gene lost 5 bases and the J gene lost 0 bases, with 13 bases spanning the gap. The CDR3 spans 15 residues.

V gene TRBV11-2 combines with J gene TRBJ1-2; 9 nucleotides align to TRBD1. CDR3 length: 15 amino acids. CDR1 SGHAT and CDR2 FQNNGV come from the germline V gene. V shed 5 bases, J shed 5 bases, and the junction held 9 bases outside the gene matches. CDR3 in DNA: TGTGCCAGCAGCCTTACGGGACAGGGCGCTTATGGCTACACCTTC. Translated, it gives CASSLTGQGAYGYTF.

This clone appeared once. This chain joins TRBV28 and TRBJ1-2; D not resolved. Trimming cost V 7 bases and J 5 bases, with 17 bases left between them. CDR3 length equals 14 residues. Germline-derived CDR1 and CDR2 are MDHEN and SYDVKM. CDR3 residues: CASTPFDLEYGYTF. Written as DNA, the CDR3 is TGTGCCAGCACCCCCTTTGATTTGGAGTATGGCTACACCTTC.

This rearrangement joins TRBV4-3 to TRBJ2-2; 10 bases are a match to TRBD2. Germline CDR1 LGHNA, CDR2 YSLEER. The length of the CDR3 is 17 residues. With 0 bases clipped from V and 8 bases from J, the junction kept 9 bases outside the gene matches. The CDR3 coding sequence is TGCGCCAGCAGCCAAGAGTCTAGCGGGAGTAATCGGGGGGAGCTGTTTTTT. It codes for CASSQESSGSNRGELFF.

This rearrangement joins TRBV7-8 to TRBJ1-1; D gene unclear. The germline CDR1 and CDR2 sequences are SGHVS and FQNEAQ. V was trimmed by 5 bases and J by 1 base, leaving 8 bases between them. The CDR3 length is 13 residues. As DNA, the CDR3 is TGTGCCAGCAGCCTCCCAAGGAACACTGAAGCTTTCTTT. Its translation: CASSLPRNTEAFF.

The CDR3 is CASTLSDRFKEKLFF. The DNA for the CDR3 is TGTGCCAGCACCCTATCCGACAGGTTTAAGGAAAAACTGTTTTTT. This chain connects TRBV28 to TRBJ1-4; TRBD1 might be the D (6 bases). The CDR3 runs 15 residues. V lost 7 bases and J 8 bases, leaving 20 bases between the germline ends. Germline CDR1 is MDHEN and CDR2 is SYDVKM.

The chain joins TRBV27 to TRBJ1-4; D is uncertain. The germline V and J ends were trimmed by 4 bases and 4 bases, with 7 bases remaining between them. This CDR3 spans 13 amino acids. CDR1 MNHEY and CDR2 SMNVEV come from the germline V gene (reference sequence). The CDR3 DNA sequence: TGTGCCAGCAGTTCGGTCCTTAATGAAAAACTGTTTTTT. Protein product: CASSSVLNEKLFF.

This chain links TRBV19 with TRBJ2-1; 11 positions agree with TRBD1. The CDR3 has 17 amino acids. CDR1 is LNHDA, CDR2 SQIVND, per germline (reference sequence). V shed 5 bases and J 7 bases; nucleotides not matched to a gene: 13. Here the CDR3 DNA reads TGTGCCAGTAGTCCGATCCGACCGGGACAGGGGGTTAATGAGCAGTTCTTC. It specifies CASSPIRPGQGVNEQFF.

In its sample, this clone was seen once. This chain joins TRBV6-1 and TRBJ2-7, with TRBD2 identical over 11 bases. Germline-derived CDR1 and CDR2 are MNHNS and SASEGT. This CDR3 is built from 14 residues. V shed 6 bases and J 7 bases; nucleotides not matched to a gene: 8. CDR3 DNA: TGTGCCAGCAGCGAACTAGCGGGAGAGGGGGAGCAGTACTTC. Its protein is CASSELAGEGEQYF.